This T cell receptor (beta chain) appears in the sequencing data of a study of blood T cell repertoires in COVID-19. Overall study context: Donors in the United States, Italy and Spain gave samples during acute or convalescent COVID-19. Sample material is recorded as cDNA or gDNA derived from T cells, B-cell-depleted T cells, or PBMCs.

It was during active infection that Seattle patients were enrolled and then longitudinally followed. Original processing notes: The authors estimated nucleated cell counts from reference gene primer amplification. Profiling relied on immunoSEQ multiplex PCR, and the TCRdb table lists in-frame clones only, not all of them. D and trimming come from the DNA, and the V and J calls and clone size come from that table. The sample yields more than 350,000 clones, more than 70% seen once. This clone appeared a single time. The CDR3 loop spans 15 amino acids. V trimming: 2 bases; J trimming: 7 bases; junction bases outside the gene matches: 6. In germline, CDR1 is MGHRA, CDR2 YSYEKL.

This chain links TRBV4-1 with TRBJ2-7, with 12 bases fitting TRBD2. The sequencing sample was made of peripheral blood. The sequence was collected from a woman in her twenties or thirties with COVID-19, enrolled during active disease. The CDR3 loop reads CASSQPSGGGREQYF. The CDR3 DNA sequence: TGCGCCAGCAGCCAACCTAGCGGGGGGGGTAGGGAGCAGTACTTC.